Listed below are T cell receptor beta chains from one sample, sequenced in a study of human T cells and chemical hapten exposure. One entry per CDR3 protein, called by TCRdb with MiXCR from the RACE reads. The data contain tens of thousands of distinct CDR3 sequences, roughly 12% of them seen just once; the ten biggest clones take up roughly 1.5%. Sample: whole blood, taken in connection with sensitization to the hapten diphenylcyclopropenone (DPC). The receptor source for this set is a man younger than 35 with alopecia areata. Some clones in this sample may be carry-over from other donors' samples. Each CDR3 is given with its conserved first and last residue. The D gene is left open where the match is weak. A clone size is listed for some rows: how often the clone was seen (once, few, many), or a class if it is expanded.

>many|TRBJ2-2|14|NA|TRBV7-2
TGTGCCAGCGTCCCGGGCCCGGGCACCGGGGAGCTGTTTTTT
CASVPGPGTGELFF
>many|TRBJ2-1|16|TRBD2|TRBV7-7
TGTGCCAGCAGCATATTCTCAGGACTAGCGGGTAATGAGCAGTTCTTC
CASSIFSGLAGNEQFF
>NA|TRBJ1-5|20|TRBD1|TRBV6-5
TGTGCCAGCAGTCTCTACGGGACAGGGGGCGCCGGGATGGGCAATCAGCCCCAGCATTTT
CASSLYGTGGAGMGNQPQHF
>many|TRBJ2-5|15|NA|TRBV29-1
TGCAGCGTTGAATTAACGACTACGGCCCAAGAGACCCAGTACTTC
CSVELTTTAQETQYF
>NA|TRBJ2-4|15|TRBD1|TRBV7-9
TGTGCCAGCAGCTCCCACGGGACAGGAAAAAACATTCAGTACTTC
CASSSHGTGKNIQYF
>few|TRBJ1-4|14|NA|TRBV11-2
TGTGCCAGCAGCCCCGCACGGGTTTATGAAAAACTGTTTTTT
CASSPARVYEKLFF
>few|TRBJ1-1|13|NA|TRBV5-1
TGCGCCAGCAGCGTACGGGTGAACACTGAAGCTTTCTTT
CASSVRVNTEAFF
>many|TRBJ2-7|14|NA|TRBV18
TGTGCCAGCTTACCCGGGACAACCGGCCAAGAGCAGTACTTC
CASLPGTTGQEQYF
>few|TRBJ2-5|15|NA|TRBV6-1
TGTGCCAGCAGTGAACTAGTTCGAGGGGAAGAGACCCAGTACTTC
CASSELVRGEETQYF
>many|TRBJ1-5|17|TRBD1|TRBV7-3
TGTGCCAGCAGCTTAAAGGGGGACAGGGGCGAGTGTCAGCCCCAGCATTTT
CASSLKGDRGECQPQHF
>few|TRBJ1-2|14|NA|TRBV18
TGTGCCAGCTCACCAGACCCTCAGTTCTATGGCTACACCTTC
CASSPDPQFYGYTF
>many|TRBJ1-1|12|NA|TRBV6-5
TGTGCCAGCAGCCGAGAAGGGGGTGCGGCTTTCTTT
CASSREGGAAFF
>few|TRBJ2-6|16|NA|TRBV7-6
TGTGCCAGCAGCCCCACAGGGAGAACTGGGGCCAACGTCCTGACTTTC
CASSPTGRTGANVLTF
>many|TRBJ2-2|18|NA|TRBV7-6
TGTGCCAGCAGCTTAAGAATAGTCCGGACAGCCGGAATCGGGGAGCTGTTTTTT
CASSLRIVRTAGIGELFF
>NA|TRBJ1-3|11|NA|TRBV7-2
TGTGCCAGCAGCGACGGCGGTAAAATGGATTTT
CASSDGGKMDF
>few|TRBJ1-5|15|NA|TRBV18
TGTGCCAGCTCACTAATTGACAGCCCCAATCAGCCCCAGCATTTT
CASSLIDSPNQPQHF
>NA|TRBJ1-5|14|NA|TRBV3-1
TGTGCCAGCAGCCATCCGGGGATGGGTCAGCCCCAGCATTTT
CASSHPGMGQPQHF
>few|TRBJ1-1|16|NA|TRBV7-9
TGTGCCAGCAGCTTAGCCGTACGGGGACTAAACACTGAAGCTTTCTTT
CASSLAVRGLNTEAFF
>NA|TRBJ1-1|14|NA|TRBV9
TGTGCCAGCAGCGCACGGGCAGAGAACACTGAAGCTTTCTTT
CASSARAENTEAFF
>few|TRBJ1-1|12|TRBD1|TRBV29-1
TGCAGCGTCCGACAGGGGGACACTGAAGCTTTCTTT
CSVRQGDTEAFF
>many|TRBJ1-1|13|NA|TRBV7-2
TGTGCCAGCAGGGAACAGGAGAACACTGAAGCTTTCTTT
CASREQENTEAFF